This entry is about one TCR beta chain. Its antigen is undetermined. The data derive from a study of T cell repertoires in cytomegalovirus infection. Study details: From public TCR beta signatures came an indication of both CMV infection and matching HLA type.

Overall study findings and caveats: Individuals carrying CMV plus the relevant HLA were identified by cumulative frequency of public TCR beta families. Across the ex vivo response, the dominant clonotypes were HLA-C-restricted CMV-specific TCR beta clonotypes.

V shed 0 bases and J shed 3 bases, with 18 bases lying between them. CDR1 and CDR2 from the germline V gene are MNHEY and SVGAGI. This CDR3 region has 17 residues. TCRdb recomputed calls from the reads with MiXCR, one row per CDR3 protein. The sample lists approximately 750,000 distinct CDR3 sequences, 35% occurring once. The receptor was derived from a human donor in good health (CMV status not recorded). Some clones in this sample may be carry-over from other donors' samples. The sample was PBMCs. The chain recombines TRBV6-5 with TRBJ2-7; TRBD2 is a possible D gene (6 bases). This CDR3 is CASSYSRSERRGYEQYF. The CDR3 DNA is TGTGCCAGCAGTTACTCTCGTAGCGAGAGGAGGGGCTACGAGCAGTACTTC.